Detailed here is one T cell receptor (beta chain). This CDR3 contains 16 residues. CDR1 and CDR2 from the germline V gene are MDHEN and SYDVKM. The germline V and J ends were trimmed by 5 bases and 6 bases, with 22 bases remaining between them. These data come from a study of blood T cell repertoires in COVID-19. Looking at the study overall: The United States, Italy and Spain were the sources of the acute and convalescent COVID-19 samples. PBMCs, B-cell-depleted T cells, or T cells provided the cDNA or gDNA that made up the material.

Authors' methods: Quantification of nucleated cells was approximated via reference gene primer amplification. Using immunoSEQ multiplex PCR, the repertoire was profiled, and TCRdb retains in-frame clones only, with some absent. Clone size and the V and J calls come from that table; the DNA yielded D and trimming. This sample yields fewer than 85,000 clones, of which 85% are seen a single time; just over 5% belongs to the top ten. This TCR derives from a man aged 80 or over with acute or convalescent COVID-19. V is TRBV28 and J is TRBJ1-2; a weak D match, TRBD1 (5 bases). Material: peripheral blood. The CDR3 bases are TGTGCCAGCAGTCGGTGGACAACCCGTGGTGGGGATGGCTACACCTTC. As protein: CASSRWTTRGGDGYTF.